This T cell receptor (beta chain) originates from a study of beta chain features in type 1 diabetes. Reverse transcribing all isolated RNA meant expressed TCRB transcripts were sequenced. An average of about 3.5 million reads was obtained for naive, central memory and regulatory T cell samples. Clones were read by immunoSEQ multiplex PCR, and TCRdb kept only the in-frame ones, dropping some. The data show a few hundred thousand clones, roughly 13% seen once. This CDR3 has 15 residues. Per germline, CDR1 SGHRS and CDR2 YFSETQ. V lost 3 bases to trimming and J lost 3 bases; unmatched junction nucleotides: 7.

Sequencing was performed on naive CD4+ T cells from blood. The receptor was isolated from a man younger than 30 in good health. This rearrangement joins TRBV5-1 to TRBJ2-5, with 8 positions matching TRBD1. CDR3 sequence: CASSSKDRVEETQYF. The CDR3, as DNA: TGCGCCAGCAGCTCAAAGGACAGGGTTGAAGAGACCCAGTACTTC.